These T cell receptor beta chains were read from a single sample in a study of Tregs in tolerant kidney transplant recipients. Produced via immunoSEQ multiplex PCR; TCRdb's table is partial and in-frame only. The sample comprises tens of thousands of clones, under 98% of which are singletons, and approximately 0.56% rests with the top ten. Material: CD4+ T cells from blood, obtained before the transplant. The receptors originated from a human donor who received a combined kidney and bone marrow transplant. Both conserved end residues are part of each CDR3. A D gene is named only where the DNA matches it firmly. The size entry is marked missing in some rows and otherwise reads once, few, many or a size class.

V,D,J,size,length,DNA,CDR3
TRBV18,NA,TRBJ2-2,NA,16,TGTGCCAGCTCACCAATCCAACAGGAGAACACCGGGGAGCTGTTTTTT,CASSPIQQENTGELFF
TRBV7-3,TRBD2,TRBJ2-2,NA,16,TGTGCCAGCAGCCATGGGGGGGGGACGAACACCGGGGAGCTGTTTTTT,CASSHGGGTNTGELFF
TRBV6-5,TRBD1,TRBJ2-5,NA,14,TGTGCCAGCAGTTCGGACAGGGGAAGGAGTGACCAGTACTTC,CASSSDRGRSDQYF
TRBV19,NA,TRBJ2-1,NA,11,TGTGCCAGTAGTGTACTCAATGAGCAGTTCTTC,CASSVLNEQFF
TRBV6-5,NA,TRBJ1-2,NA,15,TGTGCCAGCAGCCGAACTCGTCGGTTAACCTTTGGCTACACCTTC,CASSRTRRLTFGYTF
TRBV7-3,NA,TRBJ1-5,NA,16,TGTGCCAGCAGCCCCCCTGGGAAAGGGGTGGGTCAGCCCCAGCATTTT,CASSPPGKGVGQPQHF
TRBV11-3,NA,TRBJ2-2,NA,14,TGTGCCAGCAGCTTAGTACTAGTCACCGGGGAGCTGTTTTTT,CASSLVLVTGELFF
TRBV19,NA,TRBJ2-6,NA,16,TGTGCCAGTAGCTTCTGGCGGTCCCCTGGGGCCAACGTCCTGACTTTC,CASSFWRSPGANVLTF
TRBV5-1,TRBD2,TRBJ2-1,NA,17,TGCGCCAGCAGCTTGAGGGGACTACAAGACTCCTACAATGAGCAGTTCTTC,CASSLRGLQDSYNEQFF
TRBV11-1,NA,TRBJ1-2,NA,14,TGTGCCAGCAGCCTAGGGCAGAAAAACTATGGCTACACCTTC,CASSLGQKNYGYTF
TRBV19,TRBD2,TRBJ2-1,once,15,TGTGCCAGTAGTATTAGCGGGGGGGCCTTGGGTGAGCAGTTCTTC,CASSISGGALGEQFF
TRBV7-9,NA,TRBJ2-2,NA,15,TGTGCCAGCAGCTCCCAGGCTCCCAACACCGGGGAGCTGTTTTTT,CASSSQAPNTGELFF
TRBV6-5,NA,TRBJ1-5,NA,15,TGTGCCAGCAGTTACTCGATGCAGGGCAATCAGCCCCAGCATTTT,CASSYSMQGNQPQHF
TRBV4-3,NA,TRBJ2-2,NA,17,TGCGCCAGCAGCCAAACGCCGGGACACGCGAACACCGGGGAGCTGTTTTTT,CASSQTPGHANTGELFF
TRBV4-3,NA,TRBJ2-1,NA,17,TGCGCCAGCAGCCAGTCTTTTAGCGCGTTCCCCTACAATGAGCAGTTCTTC,CASSQSFSAFPYNEQFF
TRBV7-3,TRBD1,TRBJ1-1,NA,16,TGTGCCAGCAGCTTAGGGACAGGGGACAAGAACACTGAAGCTTTCTTT,CASSLGTGDKNTEAFF
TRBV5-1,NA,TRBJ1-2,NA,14,TGCGCCAGCAGCTTGGATGGCACCCCCTATGGCTACACCTTC,CASSLDGTPYGYTF
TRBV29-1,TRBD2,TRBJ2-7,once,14,TGCAGCGTTTGGGTCGGGACTAGCTCCTACGAGCAGTACTTC,CSVWVGTSSYEQYF
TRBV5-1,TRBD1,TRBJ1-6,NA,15,TGCGCCAGCAGCTGGGACAGGGGTAATAATTCACCCCTCCACTTT,CASSWDRGNNSPLHF
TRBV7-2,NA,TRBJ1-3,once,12,TGTGCCAGCAGCCCGACAGGAAACACCATATATTTT,CASSPTGNTIYF
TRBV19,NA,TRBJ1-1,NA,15,TGTGCCAGTAGTATAGGTGGGCAGTACAACACTGAAGCTTTCTTT,CASSIGGQYNTEAFF
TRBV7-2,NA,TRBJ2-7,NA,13,TGTGCCAGCAGCTTAGCGCTGGCGAGCGAGCAGTACTTC,CASSLALASEQYF
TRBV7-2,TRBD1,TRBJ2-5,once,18,TGTGCCAGCAGTTACAAAACCGGGACAGGGGGTTACCAAGAGACCCAGTACTTC,CASSYKTGTGGYQETQYF
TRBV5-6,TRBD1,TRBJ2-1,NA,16,TGTGCCAGCAGCTTGCGCGGGACAGGGGTTTGGAATGAGCAGTTCTTC,CASSLRGTGVWNEQFF
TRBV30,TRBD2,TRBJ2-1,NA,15,TGTGCCTGGTCCCCCCTGGGGCGGGAGACTAGTGAGCAGTTCTTC,CAWSPLGRETSEQFF
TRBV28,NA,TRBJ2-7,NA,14,TGTGCCAGCAGTTTAGTACAGGGCCTTCTTGAGCAGTACTTC,CASSLVQGLLEQYF
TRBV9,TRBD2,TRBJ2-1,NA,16,TGTGCCAGCAGCGTAGCAGGTAGCGGGAGATTTGGTGAGCAGTTCTTC,CASSVAGSGRFGEQFF
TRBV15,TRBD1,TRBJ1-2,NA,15,TGTGCCACCAGCAGGACAGGGGCGGAGAACTATGGCTACACCTTC,CATSRTGAENYGYTF
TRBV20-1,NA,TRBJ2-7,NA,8,TGCAGTGCTAGAGATCTAGACTTC,CSARDLDF